This T cell receptor (beta chain) is drawn from a study of OX40 agonist ivuxolimab in advanced cancers. Study at large: Six ivuxolimab dose levels, 0.01 to 10 mg/kg, were given intravenously every 2 weeks. A mean age of roughly 66 years, range about 20 to 79, was recorded, and 70% to 85% were male.

Assay used: immunoSEQ multiplex PCR; TCRdb lists only in-frame clones, some missing. In the table there are roughly 92,000 clones, about 90% of which are singletons. This clone was counted between two and nine times. Trimming shortened V by 7 bases and J by 5 bases, and 17 bases separated the two germline ends. The germline gives CDR1 MNHEY, CDR2 SMNVEV (reference sequence). The CDR3 extends over 14 amino acids. Autoimmune disease history or systemic immunosuppression was exclusionary. The sample was CD4+ or CD8+ T cells sorted from blood, taken in a trial of the OX40 agonist ivuxolimab. The rearrangement links TRBV27 to TRBJ1-1; weak D call: TRBD1 (5 bases). The TCR sequence derives from an adult with an advanced solid tumor such as melanoma, head and neck, liver or kidney cancer. Written as DNA, the CDR3 is TGTGCCAGCATCGGGGCAGGGCGTAATACTGAAGCTTTCTTT. Translated: CASIGAGRNTEAFF.